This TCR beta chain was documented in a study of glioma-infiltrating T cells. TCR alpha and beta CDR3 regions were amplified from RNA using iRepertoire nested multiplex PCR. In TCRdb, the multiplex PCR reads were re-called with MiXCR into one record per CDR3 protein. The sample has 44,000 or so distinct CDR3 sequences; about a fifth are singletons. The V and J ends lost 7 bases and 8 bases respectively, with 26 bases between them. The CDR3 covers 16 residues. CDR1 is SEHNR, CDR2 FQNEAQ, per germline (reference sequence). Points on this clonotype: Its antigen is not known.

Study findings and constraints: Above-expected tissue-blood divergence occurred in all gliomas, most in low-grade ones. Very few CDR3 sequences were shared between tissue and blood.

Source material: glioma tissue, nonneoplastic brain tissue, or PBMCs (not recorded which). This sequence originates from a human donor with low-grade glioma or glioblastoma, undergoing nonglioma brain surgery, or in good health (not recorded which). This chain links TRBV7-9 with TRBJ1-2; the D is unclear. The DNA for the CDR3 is TGTGCCAGCAACTACCTTCACTTGGGTAGTGTGGGAGGCTACACCTTC. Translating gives CASNYLHLGSVGGYTF.